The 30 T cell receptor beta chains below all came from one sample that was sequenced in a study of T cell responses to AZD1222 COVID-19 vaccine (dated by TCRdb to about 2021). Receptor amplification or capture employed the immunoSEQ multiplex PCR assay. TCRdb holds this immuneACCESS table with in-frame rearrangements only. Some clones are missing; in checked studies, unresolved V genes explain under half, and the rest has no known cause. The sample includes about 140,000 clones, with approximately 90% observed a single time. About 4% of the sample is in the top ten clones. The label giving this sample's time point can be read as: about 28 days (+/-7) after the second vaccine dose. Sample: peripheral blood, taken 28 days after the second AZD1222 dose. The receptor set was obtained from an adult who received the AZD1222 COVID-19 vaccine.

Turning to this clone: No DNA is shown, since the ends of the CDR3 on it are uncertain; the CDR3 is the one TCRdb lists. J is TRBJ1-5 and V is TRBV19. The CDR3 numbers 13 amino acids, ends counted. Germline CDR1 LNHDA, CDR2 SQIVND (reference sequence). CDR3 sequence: CASTSGEIQPQHF.

CDR3 DNA sequence: TGTGCCAGCAGCCCTGCCGGCGCTAGCTCCTACAATGAGCAGTTCTTC. Translating gives CASSPAGASSYNEQFF. The gene calls are TRBV3-1 (or the pseudogene TRBV3-2) and TRBJ2-1; no definite D call. Germline V lookup: CDR1 LGHDT, CDR2 YNNKEL (reference sequence). Trimming cost V 4 bases and J 0 bases, with 13 bases left between them. CDR3 length equals 16 residues.

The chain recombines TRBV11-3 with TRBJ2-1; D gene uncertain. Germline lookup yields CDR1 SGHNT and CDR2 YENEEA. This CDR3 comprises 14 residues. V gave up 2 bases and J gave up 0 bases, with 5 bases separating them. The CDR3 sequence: CASSLYSSYNEQFF. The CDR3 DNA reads TGTGCCAGCAGCTTATACAGCTCCTACAATGAGCAGTTCTTC. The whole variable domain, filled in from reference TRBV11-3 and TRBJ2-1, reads EAGVVQSPRYKIIEKKQPVAFWCNPISGHNTLYWYLQNLGQGPELLIRYENEEAVDDSQLPKDRFSAERLKGVDSTLKIQPAELGDSAVYLCASSLYSSYNEQFFGPGTRLTVL.

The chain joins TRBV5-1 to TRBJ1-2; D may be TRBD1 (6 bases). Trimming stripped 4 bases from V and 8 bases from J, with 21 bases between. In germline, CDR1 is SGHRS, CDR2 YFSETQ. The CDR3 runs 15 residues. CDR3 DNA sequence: TGCGCCAGCAGCACGAACGCAGGGGCTCGTGACGGCTACACCTTC. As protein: CASSTNAGARDGYTF.

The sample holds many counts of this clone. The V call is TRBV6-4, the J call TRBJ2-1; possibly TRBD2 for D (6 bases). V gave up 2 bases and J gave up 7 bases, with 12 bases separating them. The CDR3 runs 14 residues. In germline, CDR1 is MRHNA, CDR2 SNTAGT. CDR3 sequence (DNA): TGTGCCAGCAGTGACGGGACTGCGGGGAATGAGCAGTTCTTC. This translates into CASSDGTAGNEQFF.

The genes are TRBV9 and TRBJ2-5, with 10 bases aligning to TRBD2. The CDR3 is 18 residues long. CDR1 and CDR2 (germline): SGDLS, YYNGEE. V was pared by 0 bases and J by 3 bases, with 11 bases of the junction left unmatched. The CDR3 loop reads CASSVAPSGRNRKETQYF. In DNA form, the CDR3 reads TGTGCCAGCAGCGTAGCCCCTAGCGGGAGAAATCGGAAAGAGACCCAGTACTTC.

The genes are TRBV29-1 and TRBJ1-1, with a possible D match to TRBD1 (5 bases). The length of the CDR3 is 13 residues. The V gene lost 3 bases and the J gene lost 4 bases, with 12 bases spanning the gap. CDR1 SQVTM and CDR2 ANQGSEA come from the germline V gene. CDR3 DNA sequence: TGCAGCGTTGAGAGGGGATCGGGCACTGAAGCTTTCTTT. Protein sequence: CSVERGSGTEAFF.

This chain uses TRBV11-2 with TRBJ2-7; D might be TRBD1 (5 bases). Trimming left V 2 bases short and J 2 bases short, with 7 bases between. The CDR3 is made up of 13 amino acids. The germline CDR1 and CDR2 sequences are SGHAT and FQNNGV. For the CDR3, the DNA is TGTGCCAGCAGCTTAACAGGTACCTACGAGCAGTACTTC. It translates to CASSLTGTYEQYF.

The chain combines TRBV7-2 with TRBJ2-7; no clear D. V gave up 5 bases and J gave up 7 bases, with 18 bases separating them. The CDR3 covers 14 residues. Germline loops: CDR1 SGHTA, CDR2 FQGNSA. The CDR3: CASSPFSALGEQYF. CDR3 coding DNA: TGTGCCAGCAGCCCCTTCTCTGCACTGGGAGAGCAGTACTTC.

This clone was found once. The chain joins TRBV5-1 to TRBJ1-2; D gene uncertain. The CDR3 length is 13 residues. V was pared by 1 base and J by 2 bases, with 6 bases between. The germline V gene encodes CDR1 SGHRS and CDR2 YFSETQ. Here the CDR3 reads CASSLSRNYGYTF. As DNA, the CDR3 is TGCGCCAGCAGCTTGTCGCGAAACTATGGCTACACCTTC.

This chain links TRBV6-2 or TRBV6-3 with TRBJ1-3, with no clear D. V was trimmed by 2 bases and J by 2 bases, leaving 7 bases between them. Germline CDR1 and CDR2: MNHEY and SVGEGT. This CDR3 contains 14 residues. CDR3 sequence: CASSYGRAGNTIYF. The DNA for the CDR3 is TGTGCCAGCAGTTACGGCCGGGCTGGAAACACCATATATTTT.

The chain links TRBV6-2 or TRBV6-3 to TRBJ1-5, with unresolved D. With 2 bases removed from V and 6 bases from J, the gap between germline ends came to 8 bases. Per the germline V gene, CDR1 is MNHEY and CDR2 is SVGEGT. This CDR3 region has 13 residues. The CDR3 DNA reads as TGTGCCAGCAGTTACGGAAGGGTTCAGCCCCAGCATTTT. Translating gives CASSYGRVQPQHF.

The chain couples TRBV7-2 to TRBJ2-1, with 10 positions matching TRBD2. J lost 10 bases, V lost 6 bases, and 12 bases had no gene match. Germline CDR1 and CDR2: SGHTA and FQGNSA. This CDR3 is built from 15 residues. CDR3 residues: CASSLGTSARGEQFF. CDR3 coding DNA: TGTGCCAGCAGTCTAGGGACTAGCGCAAGAGGGGAGCAGTTCTTC.

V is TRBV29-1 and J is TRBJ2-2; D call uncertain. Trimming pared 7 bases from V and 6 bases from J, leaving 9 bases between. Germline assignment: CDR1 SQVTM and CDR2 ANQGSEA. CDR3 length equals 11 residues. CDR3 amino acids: CSAHESGELFF. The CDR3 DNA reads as TGCAGCGCCCACGAGTCCGGGGAGCTGTTTTTT.

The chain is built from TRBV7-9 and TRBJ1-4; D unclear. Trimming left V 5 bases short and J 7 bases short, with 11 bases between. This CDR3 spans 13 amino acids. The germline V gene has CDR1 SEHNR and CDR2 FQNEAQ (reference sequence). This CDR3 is CASSGGSGEKLFF. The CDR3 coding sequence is TGTGCCAGCAGCGGAGGGAGCGGTGAAAAACTGTTTTTT.

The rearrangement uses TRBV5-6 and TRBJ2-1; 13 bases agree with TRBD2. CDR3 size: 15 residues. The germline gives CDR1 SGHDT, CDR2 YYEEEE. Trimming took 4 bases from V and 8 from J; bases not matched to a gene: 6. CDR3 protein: CASSQTSGRTHEQFF. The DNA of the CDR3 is TGTGCCAGCAGCCAGACTAGCGGGAGGACCCATGAGCAGTTCTTC.

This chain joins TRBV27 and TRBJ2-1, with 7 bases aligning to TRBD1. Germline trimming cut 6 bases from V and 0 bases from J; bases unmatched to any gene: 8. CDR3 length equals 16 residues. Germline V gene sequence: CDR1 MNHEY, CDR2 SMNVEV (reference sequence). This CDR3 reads CASRLGQAASYNEQFF. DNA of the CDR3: TGTGCCAGCAGGCTTGGACAGGCAGCCTCCTACAATGAGCAGTTCTTC.

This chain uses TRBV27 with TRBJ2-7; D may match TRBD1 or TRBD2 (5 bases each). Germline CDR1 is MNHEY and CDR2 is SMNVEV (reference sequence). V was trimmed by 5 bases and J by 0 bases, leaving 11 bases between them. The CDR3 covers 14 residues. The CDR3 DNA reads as TGTGCCAGCAGTCATTACGGGGCCTCCTACGAGCAGTACTTC. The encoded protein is CASSHYGASYEQYF.

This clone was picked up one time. DNA for the CDR3: TGTGCCAGCAGCGCATCTAGCGGGAGCACAGATACGCAGTATTTT. Its protein product is CASSASSGSTDTQYF. The chain is built from TRBV7-2 and TRBJ2-3, with 8 bases lining up with TRBD2. V lost 5 bases, J lost 0 bases, and 4 bases stayed unmatched. The CDR3 extends over 15 amino acids. CDR1 is SGHTA, CDR2 FQGNSA, per germline.

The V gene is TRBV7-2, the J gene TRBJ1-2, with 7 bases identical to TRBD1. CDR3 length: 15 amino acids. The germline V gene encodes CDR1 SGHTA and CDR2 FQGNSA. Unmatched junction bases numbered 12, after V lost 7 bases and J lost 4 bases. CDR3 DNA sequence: TGTGCCAGCAACCCGGGACAGCGAGGGTTCTATGGCTACACCTTC. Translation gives CASNPGQRGFYGYTF.

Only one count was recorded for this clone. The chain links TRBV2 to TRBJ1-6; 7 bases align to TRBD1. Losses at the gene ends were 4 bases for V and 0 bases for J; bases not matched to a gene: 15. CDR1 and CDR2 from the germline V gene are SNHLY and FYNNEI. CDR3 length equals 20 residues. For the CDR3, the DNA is TGTGCCAGCAGTGTGACCGGGACAGCGAACCCCCGCTCCTATAATTCACCCCTCCACTTT. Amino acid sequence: CASSVTGTANPRSYNSPLHF.

The CDR3 bases are TGTGCCAGCGGGGGTCGTGGCAGGGGCAATTCACCCCTCCACTTT. Translated, it gives CASGGRGRGNSPLHF. J is TRBJ1-6 and V is TRBV2; D perhaps matches TRBD1 (6 bases). The CDR3 extends over 15 amino acids. V dropped 8 bases and J dropped 7 bases, with 18 bases sitting between them. The V gene's germline CDR1 is SNHLY and CDR2 FYNNEI.

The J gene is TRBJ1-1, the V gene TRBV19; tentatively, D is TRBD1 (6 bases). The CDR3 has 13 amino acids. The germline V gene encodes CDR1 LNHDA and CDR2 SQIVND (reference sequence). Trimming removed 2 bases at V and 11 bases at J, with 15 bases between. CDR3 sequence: CASSIRGYSWAFF. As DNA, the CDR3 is TGTGCCAGTAGTATAAGGGGGTACTCGTGGGCTTTCTTT. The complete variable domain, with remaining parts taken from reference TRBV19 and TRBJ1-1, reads DGGITQSPKYLFRKEGQNVTLSCEQNLNHDAMYWYRQDPGQGLRLIYYSQIVNDFQKGDIAEGYSVSREKKESFPLTVTSAQKNPTAFYLCASSIRGYSWAFFGQGTRLTVV.

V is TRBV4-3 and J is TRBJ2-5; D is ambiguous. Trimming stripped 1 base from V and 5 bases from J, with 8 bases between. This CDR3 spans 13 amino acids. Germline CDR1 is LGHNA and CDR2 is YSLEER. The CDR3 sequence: CASSQVPLETQYF. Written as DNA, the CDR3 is TGCGCCAGCAGCCAAGTCCCCCTGGAGACCCAGTACTTC.

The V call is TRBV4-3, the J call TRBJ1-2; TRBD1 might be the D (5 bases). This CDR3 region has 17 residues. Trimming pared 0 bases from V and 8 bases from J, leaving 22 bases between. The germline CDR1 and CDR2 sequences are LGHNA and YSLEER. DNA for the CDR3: TGCGCCAGCAGCCAAGAACTCCCACCCAGCAGGGTAGACGGCTACACCTTC. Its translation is CASSQELPPSRVDGYTF.

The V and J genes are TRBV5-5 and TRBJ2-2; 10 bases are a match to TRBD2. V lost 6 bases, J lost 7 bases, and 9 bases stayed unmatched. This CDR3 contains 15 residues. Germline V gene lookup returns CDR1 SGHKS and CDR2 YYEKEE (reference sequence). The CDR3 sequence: CASILAGVGDGELFF. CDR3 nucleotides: TGTGCCAGCATCCTAGCGGGAGTAGGTGACGGGGAGCTGTTTTTT.

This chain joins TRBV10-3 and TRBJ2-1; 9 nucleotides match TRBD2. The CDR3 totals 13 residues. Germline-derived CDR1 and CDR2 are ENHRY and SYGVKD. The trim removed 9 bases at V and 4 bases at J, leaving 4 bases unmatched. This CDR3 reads CAIQLAGYNEQFF. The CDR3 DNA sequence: TGTGCCATTCAGCTAGCGGGGTACAATGAGCAGTTCTTC.

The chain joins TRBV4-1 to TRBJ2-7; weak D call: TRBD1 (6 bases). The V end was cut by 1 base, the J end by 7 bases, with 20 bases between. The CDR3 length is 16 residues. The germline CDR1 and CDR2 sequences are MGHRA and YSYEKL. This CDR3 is CASSQGSNRASREQYF. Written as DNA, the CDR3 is TGCGCCAGCAGCCAAGGATCCAACAGGGCATCGAGGGAGCAGTACTTC.

The CDR3 reads CASSSTVTPTEQYF. CDR3 DNA: TGTGCCAGCAGCTCGACAGTAACCCCTACCGAGCAGTACTTC. The J gene is TRBJ2-7, the V gene TRBV7-9; TRBD1 is a possible D gene (5 bases). Deletions cut 4 bases from V and 6 bases from J, with 16 bases between. CDR3 length: 14 amino acids. The germline V gene encodes CDR1 SEHNR and CDR2 FQNEAQ (reference sequence).

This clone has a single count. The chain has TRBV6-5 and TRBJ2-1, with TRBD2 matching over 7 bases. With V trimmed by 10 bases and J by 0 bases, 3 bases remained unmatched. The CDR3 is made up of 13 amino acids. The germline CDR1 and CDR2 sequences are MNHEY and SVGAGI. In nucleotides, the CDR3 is TGTGCCATCCAGCGGGACTCCTACAATGAGCAGTTCTTC. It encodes CAIQRDSYNEQFF.